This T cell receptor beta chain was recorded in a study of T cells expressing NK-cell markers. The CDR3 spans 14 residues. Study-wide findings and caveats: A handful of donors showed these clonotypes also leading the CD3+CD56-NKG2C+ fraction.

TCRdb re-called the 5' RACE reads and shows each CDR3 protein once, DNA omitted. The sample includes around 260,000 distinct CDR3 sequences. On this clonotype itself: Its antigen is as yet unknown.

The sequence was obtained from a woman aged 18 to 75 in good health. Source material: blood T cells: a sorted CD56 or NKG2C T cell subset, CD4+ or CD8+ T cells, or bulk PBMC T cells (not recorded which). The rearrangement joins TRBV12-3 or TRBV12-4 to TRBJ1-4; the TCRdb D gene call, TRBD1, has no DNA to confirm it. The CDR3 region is CASSLGGGRGKLFF.